This T cell receptor beta chain comes out of a study of vaccination effects on CD4 cells after COVID-19. Germline CDR1 reads MNHNY; CDR2 reads SVGAGI (reference sequence). CDR3 length equals 13 residues. Trimming pared 5 bases from V and 3 bases from J, leaving 8 bases between. This table comes from immunoSEQ multiplex PCR, and its TCRdb copy is limited to in-frame clones, with some not included. Seen here are roughly 63,000 clones, about 73% observed once, and the top ten hold 2%. About this clone itself: Its target is unknown.

Prior to sequencing, the ViraFEST assay stimulated PBMC with viral peptide pools, which expanded the antigen-specific CD4+ T cells. Following 10 days of culture, CD4+ T cells were isolated. Of the BNT162b2 and mRNA-1273 vaccines, participants received two doses of one or the other. Negative nucleocapsid antibody tests before and after vaccination confirmed no previous SARS-CoV-2 infection. Wells each received 1.5 million to 2.5 million PBMC, cultured with about 10 IU/ml IL-2 and 10 ug/ml peptides. Half-medium changes using IL-2 medium occurred on days 3 and 7. The source is a human donor who received a COVID-19 vaccine. The sample in question was CD4+ T cells from PBMCs cultured with HCoV-OC43 spike peptides, obtained after COVID-19 vaccination. Sample subset: HCoV-OC43 spike overlapping peptide pool stimulation. This rearrangement joins TRBV6-6 to TRBJ1-5; D is ambiguous. In DNA, the CDR3 is TGTGCCAGCAGTCCCTCGATCAATCAGCCCCAGCATTTT. It encodes CASSPSINQPQHF.